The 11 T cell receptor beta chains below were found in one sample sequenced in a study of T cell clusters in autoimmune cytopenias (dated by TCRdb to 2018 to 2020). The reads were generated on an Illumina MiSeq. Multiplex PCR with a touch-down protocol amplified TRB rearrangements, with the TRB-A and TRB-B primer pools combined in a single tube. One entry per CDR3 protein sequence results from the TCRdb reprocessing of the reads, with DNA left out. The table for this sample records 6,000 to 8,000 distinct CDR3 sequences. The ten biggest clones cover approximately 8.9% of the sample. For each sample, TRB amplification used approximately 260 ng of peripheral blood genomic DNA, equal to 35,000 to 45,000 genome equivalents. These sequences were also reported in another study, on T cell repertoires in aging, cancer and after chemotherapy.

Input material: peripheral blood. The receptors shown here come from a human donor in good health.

This chain's CDR3 is CAWSTARGLEAEAFF. The V gene is TRBV30, the J gene TRBJ1-1. Germline-derived CDR1 and CDR2 are GTSNPN and SVGIG (reference sequence). This CDR3 spans 15 amino acids.

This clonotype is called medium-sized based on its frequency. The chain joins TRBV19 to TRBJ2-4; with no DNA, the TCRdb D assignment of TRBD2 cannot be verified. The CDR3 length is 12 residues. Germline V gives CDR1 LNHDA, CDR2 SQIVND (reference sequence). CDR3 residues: CASSIVGGGVYF.

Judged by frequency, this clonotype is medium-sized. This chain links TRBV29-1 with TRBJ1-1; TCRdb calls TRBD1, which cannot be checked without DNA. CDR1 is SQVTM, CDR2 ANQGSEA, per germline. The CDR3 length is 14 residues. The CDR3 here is CSVDKGQGRPEAFF.

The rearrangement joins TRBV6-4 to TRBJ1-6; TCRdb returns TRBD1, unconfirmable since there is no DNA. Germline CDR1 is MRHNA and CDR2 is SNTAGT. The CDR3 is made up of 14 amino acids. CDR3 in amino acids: CASSLQGYNSPLHF.

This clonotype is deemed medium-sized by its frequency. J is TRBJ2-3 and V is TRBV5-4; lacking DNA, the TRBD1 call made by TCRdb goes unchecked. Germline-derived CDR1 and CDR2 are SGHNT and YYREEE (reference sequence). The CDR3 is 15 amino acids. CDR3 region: CASSPPTASTDTQYF.

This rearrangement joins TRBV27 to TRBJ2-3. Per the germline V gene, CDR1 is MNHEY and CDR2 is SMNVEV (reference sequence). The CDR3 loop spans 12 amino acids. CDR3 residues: CASFSSTDTQYF.

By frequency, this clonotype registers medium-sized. CDR3 region: CASSMVGGTDTQYF. The V gene is TRBV19, the J gene TRBJ2-3; TCRdb names TRBD1, which stays unverified in the absence of DNA. This CDR3 has 14 amino acids. Germline CDR1 is LNHDA and CDR2 is SQIVND (reference sequence).

CDR3 amino acids: CASSLGALHQETQYF. The V gene is TRBV11-3, the J gene TRBJ2-5. The CDR3 has 15 residues. Per the germline V gene, CDR1 is SGHNT and CDR2 is YENEEA.

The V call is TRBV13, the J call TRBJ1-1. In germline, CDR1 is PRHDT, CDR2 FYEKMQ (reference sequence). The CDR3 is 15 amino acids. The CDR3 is CASSRLGQANTEAFF. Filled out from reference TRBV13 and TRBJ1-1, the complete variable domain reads AAGVIQSPRHLIKEKRETATLKCYPIPRHDTVYWYQQGPGQDPQFLISFYEKMQSDKGSIPDRFSAQQFSDYHSELNMSSLELGDSALYFCASSRLGQANTEAFFGQGTRLTVV.

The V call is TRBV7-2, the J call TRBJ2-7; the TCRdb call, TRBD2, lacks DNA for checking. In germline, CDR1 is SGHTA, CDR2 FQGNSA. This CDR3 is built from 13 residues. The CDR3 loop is CASSLFLVREQYF.

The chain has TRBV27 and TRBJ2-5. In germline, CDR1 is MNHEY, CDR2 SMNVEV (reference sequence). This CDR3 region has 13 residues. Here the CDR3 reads CASSPTVTETQYF.